This entry concerns a single T cell receptor beta chain. The antigen remains unidentified. This entry belongs to a study of shared clonotypes between healthy human individuals. Study outcomes and limitations: On the whole, naive subsets had larger estimated richness than memory subsets had.

Only in-frame clones appear in the TCRdb table, and some are missing; sequencing was by immunoSEQ multiplex PCR. The repertoire consists of 1.5 million to 1.9 million clones, with 98% occurring once and the leading ten covering less than 0.55%. The CDR3 is 16 amino acids. Germline lookup yields CDR1 SGHTS and CDR2 YDEGEE. Trimming took 0 bases from V and 4 from J, leaving 15 bases between them. This clonotype was obtained from a man aged 25-45 years in good health. The chain recombines TRBV5-8 with TRBJ2-3; D may be TRBD1 (6 bases). The sequencing sample was made of naive CD4+ T cells sorted from blood. Subset described: CD45RA+ positively selected. The CDR3 spells CASSLGGGFGADTQYF. The CDR3 nucleotides are TGTGCCAGCAGCTTGGGAGGGGGTTTTGGCGCAGATACGCAGTATTTT.